In this sample, the clone carrying this T cell receptor beta chain is medium-sized (0.01 to 0.1%). The target antigen is unknown. This sample is part of a study of T-cell reconstitution after alpha-beta-depleted transplantation in children. Molecular barcoding with unique molecular identifiers was used for the TCRbeta library. One entry per CDR3 protein results from TCRdb running MiXCR on the PCR reads. The sample consists of more than 200,000 distinct CDR3 sequences, roughly 9.1% of them appearing once. Points from the study as a whole: One year after transplant, T-cell counts and diversity came mostly from newly produced T cells. Recipient T cells and thymic progenitors that survived were the source of the high TCRbeta diversity seen at day 60 in some patients. Reported findings indicate that, about two months after transplant, alpha-beta T cells came from several hundred expanded clones, which were derived from non-depleted graft cells.

V lost 3 bases, J lost 7 bases, and 19 bases lay in between. CDR1 and CDR2 from the germline V gene are SGHDN and FVKESK. CDR3 length equals 16 residues. This TCR derives from a male patient aged 2 to 9 who had a stem cell transplant for acute myeloid leukemia, so the T cells may come from the graft donor. The sample in question was PBMCs, mostly from graft donor cells, obtained 360 days after TCRalphabeta/CD19-depleted stem cell transplant. The chain has TRBV14 and TRBJ2-1, with D perhaps TRBD1 (5 bases). CDR3: CASSQRRSGFGNEQFF. The CDR3 DNA is TGTGCCAGCAGCCAGAGAAGGTCAGGGTTCGGGAATGAGCAGTTCTTC. The full variable domain, completed using reference TRBV14 and TRBJ2-1, is EAGVTQFPSHSVIEKGQTVTLRCDPISGHDNLYWYRRVMGKEIKFLLHFVKESKQDESGMPNNRFLAERTGGTYSTLKVQPAELEDSGVYFCASSQRRSGFGNEQFFGPGTRLTVL.